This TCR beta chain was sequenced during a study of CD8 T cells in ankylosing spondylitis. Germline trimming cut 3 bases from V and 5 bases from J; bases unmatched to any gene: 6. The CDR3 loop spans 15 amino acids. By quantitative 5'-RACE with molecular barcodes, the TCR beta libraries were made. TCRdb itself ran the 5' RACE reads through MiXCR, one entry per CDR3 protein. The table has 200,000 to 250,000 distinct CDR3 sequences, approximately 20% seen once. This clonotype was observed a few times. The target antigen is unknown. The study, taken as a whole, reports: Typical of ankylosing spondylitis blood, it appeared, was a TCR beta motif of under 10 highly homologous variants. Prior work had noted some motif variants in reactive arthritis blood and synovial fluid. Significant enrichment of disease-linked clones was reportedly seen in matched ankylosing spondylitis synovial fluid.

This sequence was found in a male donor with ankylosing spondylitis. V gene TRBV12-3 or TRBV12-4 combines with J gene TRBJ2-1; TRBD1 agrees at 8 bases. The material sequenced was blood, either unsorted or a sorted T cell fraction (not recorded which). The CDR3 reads CASSFPWDRNNEQFF. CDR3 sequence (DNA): TGTGCCAGCAGTTTTCCATGGGACAGGAACAATGAGCAGTTCTTC.